A single sample is the source of the 22 T cell receptor beta chains below, sequenced in a study of blood T cell repertoires in COVID-19. The assay was immunoSEQ multiplex PCR, and TCRdb's table has in-frame clones only and misses some. The sample lists approximately 74,000 clones, approximately 88% occurring once. The specimen was peripheral blood. Receptors were obtained from a man aged 65 to 79 with acute or convalescent COVID-19.

V is TRBV27 and J is TRBJ2-4, with 7 positions matching TRBD2. The CDR3 spans 15 residues. J lost 4 bases, V lost 2 bases, and 5 bases had no gene match. Per the germline V gene, CDR1 is MNHEY and CDR2 is SMNVEV (reference sequence). The CDR3 spells CASSLGSSGKNIQYF. CDR3 nucleotides: TGTGCCAGCAGTTTAGGAAGTAGCGGGAAAAACATTCAGTACTTC.

The chain has TRBV19 and TRBJ1-1; D is uncertain. In germline, CDR1 is LNHDA, CDR2 SQIVND (reference sequence). Trimming cost V 6 bases and J 4 bases, with 12 bases left between them. The CDR3 runs 13 residues. The CDR3 is CASRPQTGTEAFF. CDR3 bases: TGTGCCAGTAGGCCACAAACGGGCACTGAAGCTTTCTTT. The full variable domain, in which reference TRBV19 and TRBJ1-1 provide the parts outside the CDR3, is DGGITQSPKYLFRKEGQNVTLSCEQNLNHDAMYWYRQDPGQGLRLIYYSQIVNDFQKGDIAEGYSVSREKKESFPLTVTSAQKNPTAFYLCASRPQTGTEAFFGQGTRLTVV.

The CDR3 is CASSSLAGGSYEQYF. The CDR3 coding sequence is TGTGCCAGCAGCTCCCTAGCGGGGGGATCCTACGAGCAGTACTTC. The J gene is TRBJ2-7, the V gene TRBV7-2; 11 nucleotides align to TRBD2. This CDR3 has 15 amino acids. With V trimmed by 4 bases and J by 1 base, 3 bases remained unmatched. Per germline, CDR1 SGHTA and CDR2 FQGNSA.

This sequence joins TRBV18 and TRBJ2-7; 7 nucleotides agree with TRBD2. The CDR3 sequence is 14 residues long. CDR1 KGHSH and CDR2 LQKENI come from the germline V gene. After removal of 4 bases from V and 0 bases from J, the junction contained 3 bases not matched to a gene. The CDR3 reads CASSQAGSSYEQYF. In nucleotides, the CDR3 is TGTGCCAGCTCACAAGCGGGAAGCTCCTACGAGCAGTACTTC.

This chain joins TRBV30 and TRBJ1-5; D is uncertain. V lost 3 bases and J lost 8, with 17 bases in between. The CDR3 is 14 residues long. The germline gives CDR1 GTSNPN, CDR2 SVGIG (reference sequence). The CDR3 DNA reads TGTGCCTGGAGCACTAGACGATCGATTGAGCCCCAGCATTTT. This codes for CAWSTRRSIEPQHF.

This sequence joins TRBV5-8 and TRBJ1-4; 9 bases map to TRBD1. The V segment lost 0 bases and the J segment 7 bases; nucleotides outside the gene matches: 7. The CDR3 contains 16 residues. Germline V lookup: CDR1 SGHTS, CDR2 YDEGEE. The CDR3 spells CASSLAFHRGPEKLFF. The CDR3, as DNA: TGTGCCAGCAGCTTGGCCTTTCACAGGGGGCCTGAAAAACTGTTTTTT.

J is TRBJ2-1 and V is TRBV6-2 or TRBV6-3, with TRBD2 identical over 9 bases. The CDR3 runs to 17 residues. CDR1 and CDR2 from the germline V gene are MNHEY and SVGEGT. Germline trimming cut 0 bases from V and 6 bases from J; bases unmatched to any gene: 9. CDR3 protein: CASSYSPGLAIRNEQFF. CDR3 coding DNA: TGTGCCAGCAGTTACTCCCCAGGACTAGCGATACGCAATGAGCAGTTCTTC.

This clone was observed a few times. The chain joins TRBV9 to TRBJ2-2; TRBD1 is a possible D gene (6 bases). The V end lost 3 bases, the J end lost 5 bases, and 17 bases lay between the germline ends. Per germline, CDR1 SGDLS and CDR2 YYNGEE. The CDR3 runs to 16 residues. The CDR3, as DNA: TGTGCCAGCAGCGCCCAAGTCCTACAGGGTACCGGGGAGCTGTTTTTT. This translates into CASSAQVLQGTGELFF. The full variable domain, with the rest looked up from reference TRBV9 and TRBJ2-2, is DSGVTQTPKHLITATGQRVTLRCSPRSGDLSVYWYQQSLDQGLQFLIQYYNGEERAKGNILERFSAQQFPDLHSELNLSSLELGDSALYFCASSAQVLQGTGELFFGEGSRLTVL.

The chain uses TRBV18 and TRBJ2-2; possible D gene TRBD2, 7 bases. The CDR3 has 17 amino acids. Germline CDR1 and CDR2: KGHSH and LQKENI. V was shortened by 3 bases and J by 4 bases, with 18 bases between the two germline ends. This chain's CDR3 is CASSPADSRGGTGELFF. The DNA for the CDR3 is TGTGCCAGCTCACCGGCGGACAGCCGCGGGGGCACCGGGGAGCTGTTTTTT.

The J gene is TRBJ2-7, the V gene TRBV3-1 (or the pseudogene TRBV3-2), with TRBD1 as a possible D gene (6 bases). The CDR3 covers 16 residues. Germline V gene data show CDR1 as LGHDT and CDR2 as YNNKEL (reference sequence). V lost 3 bases to trimming and J lost 0 bases, with 15 bases between them. The CDR3 here is CASSHSGTYRSYEQYF. The CDR3 DNA follows: TGTGCCAGCAGCCATTCCGGGACATACCGCTCCTACGAGCAGTACTTC.

The chain joins TRBV14 to TRBJ1-2; possible D gene TRBD1, 5 bases. Trimming took 5 bases from V and 8 from J, leaving 15 bases between them. The CDR3 is made up of 13 amino acids. Germline V CDR1 and CDR2: SGHDN, FVKESK. CDR3 region: CASSMAGTQGYTF. The DNA for the CDR3 is TGTGCCAGCAGCATGGCCGGGACTCAGGGCTACACCTTC.

The chain links TRBV29-1 to TRBJ1-5; D is ambiguous. The CDR3 has 11 amino acids. V was clipped by 4 bases and J by 6 bases, with 7 bases between them. Germline assignment: CDR1 SQVTM and CDR2 ANQGSEA. This chain's CDR3 is CSVGDGQPQHF. CDR3 nucleotides: TGCAGCGTTGGAGACGGTCAGCCCCAGCATTTT. Drawing the rest from reference TRBV29-1 and TRBJ1-5, the complete variable domain is SAVISQKPSRDICQRGTSLTIQCQVDSQVTMMFWYRQQPGQSLTLIATANQGSEATYESGFVIDKFPISRPNLTFSTLTVSNMSPEDSSIYLCSVGDGQPQHFGDGTRLSIL.

The chain uses TRBV6-2 or TRBV6-3 and TRBJ2-1, with 8 nucleotides matching TRBD1. This CDR3 contains 20 residues. Germline V lookup: CDR1 MNHEY, CDR2 SVGEGT. Germline trimming cut 4 bases from V and 5 bases from J; bases unmatched to any gene: 22. The CDR3 DNA sequence: TGTGCCAGCAGTTTTTTGGTCGGCAGGGGGCTTTACGGGGGTAACAATGAGCAGTTCTTC. It encodes CASSFLVGRGLYGGNNEQFF.

The chain recombines TRBV7-3 with TRBJ1-6; 7 nucleotides match TRBD1. Germline CDR1 SGHTA, CDR2 FQGTGA. The length of the CDR3 is 13 residues. Trimming removed 2 bases from V and 8 bases from J; junction bases left unmatched: 0. The CDR3 DNA sequence: TGTGCCAGCAGCTTAGACAGGGATTCACCCCTCCACTTT. It translates to CASSLDRDSPLHF.

The chain employs TRBV5-1 and TRBJ1-3; D not resolved. CDR3 length: 15 residues. The ends were cut back, 5 bases at V and 2 bases at J, with 14 bases in the middle. Germline V CDR1 and CDR2: SGHRS, YFSETQ. The CDR3 protein is CASSRDPGTGNTIYF. CDR3 coding DNA: TGCGCCAGCAGTCGAGATCCGGGGACTGGAAACACCATATATTTT.

This clone occurred once. The V gene is TRBV24-1, the J gene TRBJ2-7; D possibly corresponds to TRBD1 (5 bases). CDR3 length equals 12 residues. V lost 4 bases and J lost 5, with 8 bases in between. Germline V lookup: CDR1 KGHDR, CDR2 SFDVKD. In nucleotides, the CDR3 is TGTGCCACCAGTGAGCAGGGCGACGAGCAGTACTTC. Translation: CATSEQGDEQYF.

The rearrangement joins TRBV14 to TRBJ2-7; 11 nucleotides match TRBD2. The V and J ends lost 1 base and 0 bases, in that order; junction bases with no gene match: 2. Germline values: CDR1 SGHDN, CDR2 FVKESK. This CDR3 is 16 amino acids long. The CDR3 sequence is CASSQASGRSSYEQYF. DNA of the CDR3: TGTGCCAGCAGCCAAGCTAGCGGGAGGAGCTCCTACGAGCAGTACTTC.

V is TRBV5-1 and J is TRBJ1-6; D is unresolved. The CDR3 extends over 16 amino acids. V dropped 2 bases and J dropped 8 bases, with 17 bases sitting between them. Germline lookup yields CDR1 SGHRS and CDR2 YFSETQ. The CDR3 sequence is CASSFDTTTGDSPLHF. The CDR3 nucleotides read TGCGCCAGCAGCTTTGACACCACGACCGGGGATTCACCCCTCCACTTT.

The rearrangement uses TRBV2 and TRBJ1-1, with TRBD1 identical over 9 bases. Germline trimming cut 9 bases from V and 6 bases from J; bases unmatched to any gene: 5. CDR1 is SNHLY, CDR2 FYNNEI, per germline. This CDR3 has 12 residues. CDR3 in amino acids: CASGTGTPEAFF. The CDR3 DNA is TGTGCCAGTGGGACAGGGACGCCTGAAGCTTTCTTT.

The chain joins TRBV19 to TRBJ1-4, with 9 positions matching TRBD1. This CDR3 has 15 amino acids. Trimming cost V 6 bases and J 7 bases; bases outside gene matches: 9. Germline V CDR1 and CDR2: LNHDA, SQIVND (reference sequence). CDR3 sequence: CASRASGTGFEKLFF. In nucleotides, the CDR3 is TGTGCCAGTAGAGCTTCCGGGACAGGGTTTGAAAAACTGTTTTTT.

The CDR3 is CASSPDRGRLYF. In nucleotides, the CDR3 is TGCGCCAGCAGTCCGGACAGGGGGCGCCTGTACTTC. The V call is TRBV5-1, the J call TRBJ2-4; 11 nucleotides match TRBD1. This CDR3 contains 12 residues. With 5 bases clipped from V and 15 bases from J, the junction kept 7 bases outside the gene matches. CDR1 and CDR2 (germline): SGHRS, YFSETQ.

J is TRBJ1-6 and V is TRBV28; a weak D match, TRBD1 (5 bases). Per the germline V gene, CDR1 is MDHEN and CDR2 is SYDVKM. V lost 9 bases and J 3 bases, leaving 15 bases between the germline ends. This CDR3 spans 15 amino acids. In DNA form, the CDR3 reads TGTGCCAGTAACAGACAGTCCGTCTATAATTCACCCCTCCACTTT. Translated: CASNRQSVYNSPLHF.